One and the same sample provided the 6 T cell receptor beta chains below, sequenced in a study of CXCR3-negative and CXCR3-positive naive CD8 T cells. Study-level results: Comparison of naive cells showed more hydrophobic TRB CDR3s in CXCR3-positive than in CXCR3-negative naive cells.

These receptors have no known antigen. The authors made the TRB cDNA libraries by 5' RACE using UMI labels. From the 5' RACE reads, TCRdb lists one entry per CDR3 protein and no DNA. The table gives fewer than 140,000 distinct CDR3 sequences; the top ten clones make up 0.38% of it. Sequenced: naive CXCR3+ CD8+ T cells from blood. Indicated subset: CD45RO-CCR7+CD27+CD95- naive CD8+ T cells expressing CXCR3 (TNR3+). These receptors were taken from a human donor in good health. Some clones in this sample may be carry-over from other donors' samples.

V usage is TRBV7-3 and J usage is TRBJ2-1; TCRdb designates TRBD1, a call that cannot be tested without DNA. Germline V gene data show CDR1 as SGHTA and CDR2 as FQGTGA. The CDR3 covers 16 residues. The CDR3 sequence: CASSLTGDVYYNEQFF.

The chain is built from TRBV20-1 and TRBJ1-2; the TCRdb D gene call, TRBD1, has no DNA to confirm it. This CDR3 region has 14 residues. The germline gives CDR1 DFQATT, CDR2 SNEGSKA (reference sequence). This CDR3 is CSAVTGQGVYGYTF.

This rearrangement joins TRBV29-1 to TRBJ2-7; TCRdb outputs TRBD1, but without DNA this stays unchecked. CDR1 is SQVTM and CDR2 is ANQGSEA in the germline V gene. This CDR3 spans 13 amino acids. CDR3 in amino acids: CSAQPGQSYEQYF.

V usage is TRBV29-1 and J usage is TRBJ2-7; absent DNA, TCRdb's TRBD2 call cannot be checked. The CDR3 is 13 residues long. The V gene's germline CDR1 is SQVTM and CDR2 ANQGSEA. The CDR3 sequence is CSVVLAGGYEQYF.

V gene TRBV7-9 combines with J gene TRBJ2-7. CDR1 and CDR2 from the germline V gene are SEHNR and FQNEAQ (reference sequence). The CDR3 is 15 amino acids. CDR3 sequence: CAHQRVDDSISRQYF.

CDR3 in amino acids: CASSQDRLAGNTDTQYF. The chain links TRBV4-3 to TRBJ2-3; checking the TCRdb D call of TRBD2 is not possible without DNA. This CDR3 spans 17 amino acids. Germline CDR1 is LGHNA and CDR2 is YSLEER.